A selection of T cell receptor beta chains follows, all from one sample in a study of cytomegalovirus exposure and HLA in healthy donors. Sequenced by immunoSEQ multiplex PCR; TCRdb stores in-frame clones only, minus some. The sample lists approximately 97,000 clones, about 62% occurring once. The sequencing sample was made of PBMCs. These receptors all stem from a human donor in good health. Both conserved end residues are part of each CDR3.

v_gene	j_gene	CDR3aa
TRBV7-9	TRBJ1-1	CASSLGQEAFF
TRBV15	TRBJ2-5	CATSRDHIADQETQYF
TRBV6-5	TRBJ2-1	CASRLLAGGPHEQFF
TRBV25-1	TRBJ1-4	CASSEATVGVNEKLFF
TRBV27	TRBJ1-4	CASTDTGSLSEKLFF
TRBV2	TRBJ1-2	CASSEKNRERRGYTF
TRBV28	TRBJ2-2	CASSFLTGELFF
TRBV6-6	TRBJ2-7	CASNPGTSRKQYF
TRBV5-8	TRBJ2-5	CASSPAFILAGGQETQYF
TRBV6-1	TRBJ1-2	CASSEGVRVYGYTF
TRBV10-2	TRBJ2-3	CASSEPGLFDTQYF
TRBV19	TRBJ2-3	CASSVLGLASRSTDTQYF
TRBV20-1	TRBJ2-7	CSARDVREQYF
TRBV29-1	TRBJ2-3	CSVERAAGTNTDTQYF
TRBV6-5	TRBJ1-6	CASSIQGGDSPLHF
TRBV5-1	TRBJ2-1	CASSLGGEYNEQFF
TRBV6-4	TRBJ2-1	CASSERSTARSEQFF
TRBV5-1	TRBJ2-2	CASSLLGRGLNTGELFF
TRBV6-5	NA	CASSYSAEHYEQYF
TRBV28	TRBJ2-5	CASRGRQGLQETQYF
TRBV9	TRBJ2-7	CASSVASGSTYEQYF
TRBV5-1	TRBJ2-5	CASSLGDRGRQETQYF
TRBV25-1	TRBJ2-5	CASSHSQETQYF
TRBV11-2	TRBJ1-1	CASSLTGAYTEAFF
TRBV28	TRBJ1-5	CASSISRGTQPQHF
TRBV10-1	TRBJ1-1	CASSDGSDRAEAFF
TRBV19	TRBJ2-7	CASSAAGAGYEQYF
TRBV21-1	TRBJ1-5	CASSKVPGYSNQPQHF
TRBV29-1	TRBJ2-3	CSVAGSITDTQYF
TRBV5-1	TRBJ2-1	CASSLVDDEQFF
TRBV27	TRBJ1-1	CASRLGPRNTEAFF
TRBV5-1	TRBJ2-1	CASSLEDFAYNEQFF
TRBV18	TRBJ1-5	CASSGQGHRNQPQHF
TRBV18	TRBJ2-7	CASSATGDYEQYF
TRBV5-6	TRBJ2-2	CASSSYLAGVDGELFF
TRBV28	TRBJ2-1	CASSSGHSGISYNEQFF
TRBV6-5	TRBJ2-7	CASSYGPSGSYEQYF
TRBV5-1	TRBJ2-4	CASSLAVVSSKADIQYF
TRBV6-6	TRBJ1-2	CASSYGQGLSGYTF
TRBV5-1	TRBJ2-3	CASSRGDRGGTDTQYF